This T cell receptor beta chain appears in the sequencing data of a study of T cells in Graves' hyperthyroidism and ophthalmopathy. Findings of the study overall: Most expanded thyroid clonotypes above 0.001 recurred in blood. Ophthalmopathy and stable hyperthyroidism were separated by a 13 V-J model.

This CDR3 comprises 15 residues. Germline lookup yields CDR1 MNHEY and CDR2 SVGAGI. V lost 8 bases, J lost 3 bases, and 11 bases stayed unmatched. The table lists this clonotype with many counts. Antigen unknown. RNA transcripts served as the template for amplifying TCR beta CDR3 regions. When the TCR CDR3 underwent first-round RT-PCR, the HTBI primer set was used. Via MiXCR, TCRdb re-called the multiplex PCR reads, giving one row per CDR3 protein. The sample has roughly 200,000 distinct CDR3 sequences; approximately 16% are singletons. When ophthalmopathy did not progress within 18 months, Graves' hyperthyroidism was considered stable.

This clonotype was obtained from a woman in her forties or fifties with Graves' hyperthyroidism. V is TRBV6-5 and J is TRBJ2-3; 7 bases agree with TRBD2. What was sequenced was blood. CDR3 sequence: CASRSGGEGTDTQYF. In DNA, the CDR3 is TGTGCCAGCCGTTCCGGCGGGGAGGGTACAGATACGCAGTATTTT.